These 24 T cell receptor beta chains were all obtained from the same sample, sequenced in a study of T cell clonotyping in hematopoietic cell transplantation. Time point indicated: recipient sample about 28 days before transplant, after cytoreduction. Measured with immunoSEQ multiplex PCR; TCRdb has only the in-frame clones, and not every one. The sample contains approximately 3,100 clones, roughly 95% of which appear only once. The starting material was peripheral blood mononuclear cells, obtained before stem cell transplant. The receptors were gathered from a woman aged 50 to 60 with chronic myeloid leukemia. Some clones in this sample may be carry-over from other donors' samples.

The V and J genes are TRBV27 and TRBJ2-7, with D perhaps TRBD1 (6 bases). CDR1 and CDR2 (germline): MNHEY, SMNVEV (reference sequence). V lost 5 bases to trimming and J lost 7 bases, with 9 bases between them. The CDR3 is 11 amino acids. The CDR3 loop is CASSEGGEQYF. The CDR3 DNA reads TGTGCCAGCAGTGAAGGGGGAGAGCAGTACTTC.

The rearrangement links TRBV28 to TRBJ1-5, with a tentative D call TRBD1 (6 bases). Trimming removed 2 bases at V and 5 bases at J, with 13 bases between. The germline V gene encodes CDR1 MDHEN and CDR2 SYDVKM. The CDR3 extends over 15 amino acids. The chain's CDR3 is CASSLTTGLYQPQHF. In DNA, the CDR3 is TGTGCCAGCAGTTTAACGACAGGTCTTTATCAGCCCCAGCATTTT.

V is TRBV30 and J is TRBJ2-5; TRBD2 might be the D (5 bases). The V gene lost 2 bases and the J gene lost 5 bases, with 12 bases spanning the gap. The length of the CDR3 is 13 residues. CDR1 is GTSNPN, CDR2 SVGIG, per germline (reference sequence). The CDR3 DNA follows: TGTGCCTGGAGTCAGAGGGTTCGGGAGACCCAGTACTTC. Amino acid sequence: CAWSQRVRETQYF.

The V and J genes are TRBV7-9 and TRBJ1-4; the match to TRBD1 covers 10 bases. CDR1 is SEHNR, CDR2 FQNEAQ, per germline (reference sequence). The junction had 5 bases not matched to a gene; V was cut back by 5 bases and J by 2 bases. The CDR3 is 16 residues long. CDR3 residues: CASSDRQGATNEKLFF. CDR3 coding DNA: TGTGCCAGCAGCGACCGACAGGGGGCCACTAATGAAAAACTGTTTTTT.

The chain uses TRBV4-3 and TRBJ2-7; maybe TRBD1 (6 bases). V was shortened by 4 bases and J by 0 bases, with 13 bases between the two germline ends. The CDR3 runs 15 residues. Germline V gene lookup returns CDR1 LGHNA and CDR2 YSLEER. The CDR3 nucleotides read TGCGCCAGCAGCCGGGGACATATGAGCTCCTACGAGCAGTACTTC. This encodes CASSRGHMSSYEQYF.

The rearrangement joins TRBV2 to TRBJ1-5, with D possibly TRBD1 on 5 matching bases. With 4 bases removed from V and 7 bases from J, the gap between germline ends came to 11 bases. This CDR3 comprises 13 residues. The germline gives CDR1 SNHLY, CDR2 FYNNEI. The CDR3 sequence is CASSVGVRQPQHF. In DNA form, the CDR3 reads TGTGCCAGCAGTGTGGGGGTAAGGCAGCCCCAGCATTTT.

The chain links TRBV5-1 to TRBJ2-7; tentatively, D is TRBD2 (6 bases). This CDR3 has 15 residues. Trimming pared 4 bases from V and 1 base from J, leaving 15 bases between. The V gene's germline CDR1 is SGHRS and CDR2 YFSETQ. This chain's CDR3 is CASSPAGGTSYEQYF. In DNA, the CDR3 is TGCGCCAGCAGCCCCGCAGGAGGGACGTCCTACGAGCAGTACTTC.

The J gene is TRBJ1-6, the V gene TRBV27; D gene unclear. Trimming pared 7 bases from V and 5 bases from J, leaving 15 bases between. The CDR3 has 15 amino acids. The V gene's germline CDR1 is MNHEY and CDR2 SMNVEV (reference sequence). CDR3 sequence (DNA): TGTGCCAGCAAGGAATTGGGTGATAATAATTCACCCCTCCACTTT. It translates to CASKELGDNNSPLHF.

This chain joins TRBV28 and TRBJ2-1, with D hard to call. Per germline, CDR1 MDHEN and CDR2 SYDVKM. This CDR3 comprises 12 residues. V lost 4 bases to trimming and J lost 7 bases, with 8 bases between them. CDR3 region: CASSSTINEQFF. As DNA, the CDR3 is TGTGCCAGCAGTTCCACGATAAATGAGCAGTTCTTC.

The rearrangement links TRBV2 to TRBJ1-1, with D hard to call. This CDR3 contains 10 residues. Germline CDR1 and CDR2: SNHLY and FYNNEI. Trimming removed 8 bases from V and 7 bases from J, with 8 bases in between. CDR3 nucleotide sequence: TGTGCCAGCTTTAGACGTGAAGCTTTCTTT. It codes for CASFRREAFF.

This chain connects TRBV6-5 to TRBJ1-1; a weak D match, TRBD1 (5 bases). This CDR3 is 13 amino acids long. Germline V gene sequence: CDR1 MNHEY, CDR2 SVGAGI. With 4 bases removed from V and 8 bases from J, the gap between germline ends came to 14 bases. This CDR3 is CASSFGRASEAFF. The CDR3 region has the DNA TGTGCCAGCAGTTTTGGCAGGGCCTCCGAAGCTTTCTTT.

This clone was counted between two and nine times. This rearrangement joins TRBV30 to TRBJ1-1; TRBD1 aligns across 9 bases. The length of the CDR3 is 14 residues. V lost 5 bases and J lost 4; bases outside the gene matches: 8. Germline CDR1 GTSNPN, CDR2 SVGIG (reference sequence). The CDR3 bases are TGTGCCTGGGTAACTTGGACAGGGGCCACTGAAGCTTTCTTT. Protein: CAWVTWTGATEAFF.

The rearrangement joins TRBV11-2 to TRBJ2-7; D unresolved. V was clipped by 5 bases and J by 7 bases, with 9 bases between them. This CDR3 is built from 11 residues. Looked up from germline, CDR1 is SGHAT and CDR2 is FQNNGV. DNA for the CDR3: TGTGCCAGCAGCGCTTTTAGGGAGCAGTACTTC. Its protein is CASSAFREQYF.

Here the CDR3 DNA reads TGTGCCAGCTCTCGCAGGGGGGTTAACTATGGCTACACCTTC. Its protein is CASSRRGVNYGYTF. The rearrangement uses TRBV27 and TRBJ1-2, with 7 bases matching TRBD1. The germline V gene has CDR1 MNHEY and CDR2 SMNVEV (reference sequence). Germline trimming cut 8 bases from V and 1 base from J; bases unmatched to any gene: 7. This CDR3 contains 14 residues.

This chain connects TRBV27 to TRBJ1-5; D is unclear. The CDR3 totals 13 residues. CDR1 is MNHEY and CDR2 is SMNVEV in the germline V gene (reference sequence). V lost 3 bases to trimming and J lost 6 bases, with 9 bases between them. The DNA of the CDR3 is TGTGCCAGCAGTTTCCAGGTCGGTCAGCCCCAGCATTTT. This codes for CASSFQVGQPQHF.

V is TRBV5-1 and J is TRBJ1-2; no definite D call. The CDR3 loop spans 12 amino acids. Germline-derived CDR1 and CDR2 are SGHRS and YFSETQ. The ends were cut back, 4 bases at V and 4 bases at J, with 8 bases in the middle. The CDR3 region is CASSDTRYGYTF. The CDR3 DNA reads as TGCGCCAGCAGCGATACACGCTATGGCTACACCTTC.

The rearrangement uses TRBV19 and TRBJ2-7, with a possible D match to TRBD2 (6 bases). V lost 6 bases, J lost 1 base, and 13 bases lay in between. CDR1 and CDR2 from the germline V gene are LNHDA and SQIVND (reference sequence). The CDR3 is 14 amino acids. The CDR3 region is CASSPLAVSYEQYF. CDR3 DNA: TGTGCCAGTAGCCCTTTAGCGGTTTCCTACGAGCAGTACTTC.

Here the CDR3 reads CASDIDREVDGYTF. Here the CDR3 DNA reads TGTGCCAGCGATATCGACCGGGAGGTAGATGGCTACACCTTC. The gene calls are TRBV5-4 and TRBJ1-2; D uncertain. Germline CDR1 is SGHNT and CDR2 is YYREEE (reference sequence). There are 14 residues in the CDR3. The ends were cut back, 7 bases at V and 6 bases at J, with 19 bases in the middle.

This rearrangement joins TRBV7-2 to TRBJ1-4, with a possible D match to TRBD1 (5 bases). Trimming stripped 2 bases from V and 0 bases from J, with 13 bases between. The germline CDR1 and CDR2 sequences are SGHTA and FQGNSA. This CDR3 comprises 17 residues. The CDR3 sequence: CASSLMEGIATNEKLFF. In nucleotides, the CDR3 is TGTGCCAGCAGCTTAATGGAGGGGATAGCAACTAATGAAAAACTGTTTTTT.

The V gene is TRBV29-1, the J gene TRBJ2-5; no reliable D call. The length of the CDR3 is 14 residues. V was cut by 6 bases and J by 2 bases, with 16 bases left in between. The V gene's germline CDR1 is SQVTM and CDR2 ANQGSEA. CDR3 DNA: TGCAGCGTCCAACCCGGTGGCAGACAAGAGACCCAGTACTTC. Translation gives CSVQPGGRQETQYF.

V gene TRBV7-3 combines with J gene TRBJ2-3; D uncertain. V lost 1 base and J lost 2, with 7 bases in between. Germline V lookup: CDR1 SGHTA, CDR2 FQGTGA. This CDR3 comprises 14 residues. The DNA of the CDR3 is TGTGCCAGCAGCTTAATACCATCCACAGATACGCAGTATTTT. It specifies CASSLIPSTDTQYF.

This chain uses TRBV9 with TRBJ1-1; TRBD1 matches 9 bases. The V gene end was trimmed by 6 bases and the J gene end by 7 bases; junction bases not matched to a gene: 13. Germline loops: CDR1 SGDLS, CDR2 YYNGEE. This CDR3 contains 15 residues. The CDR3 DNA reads TGTGCCAGCACCCCGTCTGGGACAGGGCTAGATGAAGCTTTCTTT. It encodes CASTPSGTGLDEAFF.

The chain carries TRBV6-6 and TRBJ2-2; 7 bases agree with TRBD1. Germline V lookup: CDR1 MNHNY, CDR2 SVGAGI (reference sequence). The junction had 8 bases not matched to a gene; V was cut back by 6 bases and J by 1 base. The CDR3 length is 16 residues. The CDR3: CASSPIGTENTGELFF. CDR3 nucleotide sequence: TGTGCCAGCAGCCCTATCGGGACAGAGAACACCGGGGAGCTGTTTTTT.

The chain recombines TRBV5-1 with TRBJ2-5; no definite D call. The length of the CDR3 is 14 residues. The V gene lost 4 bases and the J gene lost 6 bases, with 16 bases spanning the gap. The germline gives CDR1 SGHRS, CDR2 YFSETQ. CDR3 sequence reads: CASSIRPSRQTQYF. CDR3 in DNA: TGCGCCAGCAGCATACGGCCCTCACGCCAGACCCAGTACTTC.